This T cell receptor beta chain was documented in a study of blood T cell repertoires in COVID-19. Study at large: Samples of COVID-19 (acute and convalescent) were obtained from the United States, Italy and Spain.

CDR3 length: 16 amino acids. Trimming removed 5 bases at V and 0 bases at J, with 16 bases between. Germline V gene lookup returns CDR1 PRHDT and CDR2 FYEKMQ (reference sequence). Data came from immunoSEQ multiplex PCR; TCRdb stores just in-frame clones and leaves some out. The sample includes about 52,000 clones, more than 85% of them seen just once. This sequence was found in a human donor with active COVID-19. The donor label of this sample is uncertain. Sequencing was done on a sample of peripheral blood. The V and J genes are TRBV13 and TRBJ2-5, with D perhaps TRBD1 (5 bases). DNA for the CDR3: TGTGCCAGCAGCACCACACCGACAGAAAACCAAGAGACCCAGTACTTC. It specifies CASSTTPTENQETQYF.